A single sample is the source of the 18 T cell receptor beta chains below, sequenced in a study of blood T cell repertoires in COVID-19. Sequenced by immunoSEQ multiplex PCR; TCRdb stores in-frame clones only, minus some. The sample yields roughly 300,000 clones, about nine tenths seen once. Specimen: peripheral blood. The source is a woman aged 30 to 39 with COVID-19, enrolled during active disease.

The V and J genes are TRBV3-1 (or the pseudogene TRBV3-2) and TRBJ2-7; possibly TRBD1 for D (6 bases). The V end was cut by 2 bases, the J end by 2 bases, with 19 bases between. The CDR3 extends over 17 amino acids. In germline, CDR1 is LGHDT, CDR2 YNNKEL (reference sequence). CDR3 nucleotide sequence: TGTGCCAGCAGCCAAAGTCTGTTTAGGACAGAGGCCTACGAGCAGTACTTC. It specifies CASSQSLFRTEAYEQYF.

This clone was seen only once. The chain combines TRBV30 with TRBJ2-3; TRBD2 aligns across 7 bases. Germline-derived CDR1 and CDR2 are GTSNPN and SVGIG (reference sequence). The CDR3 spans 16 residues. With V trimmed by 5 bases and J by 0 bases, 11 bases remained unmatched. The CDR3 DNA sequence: TGTGCCTGGTCCTACTCTAGCGGCCCGAGCACAGATACGCAGTATTTT. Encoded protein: CAWSYSSGPSTDTQYF.

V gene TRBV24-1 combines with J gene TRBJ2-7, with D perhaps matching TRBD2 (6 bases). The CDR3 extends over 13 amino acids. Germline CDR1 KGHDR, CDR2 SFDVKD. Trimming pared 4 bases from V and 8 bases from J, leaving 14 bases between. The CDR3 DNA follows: TGTGCCACCAGTGAAGGTCGGGGGACTCAGCAGTACTTC. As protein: CATSEGRGTQQYF.

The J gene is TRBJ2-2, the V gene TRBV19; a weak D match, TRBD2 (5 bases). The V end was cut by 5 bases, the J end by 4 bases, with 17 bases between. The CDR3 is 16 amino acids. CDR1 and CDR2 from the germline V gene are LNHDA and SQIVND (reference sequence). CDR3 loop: CASSRGGTRGTGELFF. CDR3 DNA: TGTGCCAGTAGTCGAGGAGGAACCCGAGGCACCGGGGAGCTGTTTTTT.

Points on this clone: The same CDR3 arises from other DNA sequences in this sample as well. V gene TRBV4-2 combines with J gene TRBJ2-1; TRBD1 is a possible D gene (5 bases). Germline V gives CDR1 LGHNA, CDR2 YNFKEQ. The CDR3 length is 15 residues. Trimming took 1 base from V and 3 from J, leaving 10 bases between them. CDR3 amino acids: CASSQGQGSYNEQFF. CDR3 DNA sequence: TGTGCCAGCAGCCAAGGGCAGGGCAGCTACAATGAGCAGTTCTTC.

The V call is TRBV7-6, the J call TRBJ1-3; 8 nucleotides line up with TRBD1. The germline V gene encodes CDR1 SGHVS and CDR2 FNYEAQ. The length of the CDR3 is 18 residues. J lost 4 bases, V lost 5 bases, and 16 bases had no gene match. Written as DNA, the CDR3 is TGTGCCAGCAGCCTCGAACCCGCCGGGACAGGTTTAGGAAACACCATATATTTT. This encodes CASSLEPAGTGLGNTIYF.

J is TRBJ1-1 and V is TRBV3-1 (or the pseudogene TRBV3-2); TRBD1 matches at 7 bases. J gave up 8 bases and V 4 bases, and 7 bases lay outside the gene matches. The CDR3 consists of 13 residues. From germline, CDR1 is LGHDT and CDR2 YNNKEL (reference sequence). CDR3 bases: TGTGCCAGCAGCCTAGGAGGGGACAGAGAAGCTTTCTTT. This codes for CASSLGGDREAFF.

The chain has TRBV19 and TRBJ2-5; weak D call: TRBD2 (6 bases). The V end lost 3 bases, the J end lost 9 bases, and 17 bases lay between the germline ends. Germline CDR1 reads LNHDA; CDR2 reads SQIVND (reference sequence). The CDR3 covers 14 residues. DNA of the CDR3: TGTGCCAGTAGTATCGATACTAGCTTGTCGGCCCAGTACTTC. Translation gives CASSIDTSLSAQYF.

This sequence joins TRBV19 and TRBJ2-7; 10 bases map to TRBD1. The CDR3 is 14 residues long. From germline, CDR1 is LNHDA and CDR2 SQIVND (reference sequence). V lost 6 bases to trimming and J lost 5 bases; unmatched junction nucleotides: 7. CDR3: CASRETTGGHEQYF. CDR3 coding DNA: TGTGCCAGTAGGGAGACGACAGGGGGCCACGAGCAGTACTTC.

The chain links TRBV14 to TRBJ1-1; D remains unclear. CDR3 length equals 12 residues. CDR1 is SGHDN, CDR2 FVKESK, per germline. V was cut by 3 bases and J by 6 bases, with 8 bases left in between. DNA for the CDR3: TGTGCCAGCAGCCAGGGCAGGCCTGAAGCTTTCTTT. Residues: CASSQGRPEAFF.

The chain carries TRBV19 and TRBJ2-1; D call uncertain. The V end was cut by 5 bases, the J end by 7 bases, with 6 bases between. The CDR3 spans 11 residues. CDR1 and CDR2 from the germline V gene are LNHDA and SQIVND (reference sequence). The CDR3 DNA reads TGTGCCAGTAGTTCATCAAATGAGCAGTTCTTC. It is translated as CASSSSNEQFF.

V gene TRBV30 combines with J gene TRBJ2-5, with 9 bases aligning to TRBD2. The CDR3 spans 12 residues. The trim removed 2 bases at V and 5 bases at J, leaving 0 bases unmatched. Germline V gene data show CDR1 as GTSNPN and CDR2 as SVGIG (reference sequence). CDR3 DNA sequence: TGTGCCTGGAGTACTAGCGGGGAGACCCAGTACTTC. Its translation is CAWSTSGETQYF.

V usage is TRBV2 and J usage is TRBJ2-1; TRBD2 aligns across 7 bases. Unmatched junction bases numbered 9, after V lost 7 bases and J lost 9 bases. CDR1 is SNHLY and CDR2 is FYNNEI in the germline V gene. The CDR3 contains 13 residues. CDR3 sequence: CASTSREPGEQFF. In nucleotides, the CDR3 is TGTGCCAGCACCTCGCGGGAGCCGGGTGAGCAGTTCTTC.

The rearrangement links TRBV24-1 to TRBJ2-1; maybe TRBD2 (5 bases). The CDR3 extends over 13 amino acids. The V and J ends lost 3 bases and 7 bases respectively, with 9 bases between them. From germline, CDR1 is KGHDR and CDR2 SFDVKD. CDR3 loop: CATSDLEGNEQFF. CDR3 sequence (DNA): TGTGCCACCAGTGATCTAGAGGGTAATGAGCAGTTCTTC.

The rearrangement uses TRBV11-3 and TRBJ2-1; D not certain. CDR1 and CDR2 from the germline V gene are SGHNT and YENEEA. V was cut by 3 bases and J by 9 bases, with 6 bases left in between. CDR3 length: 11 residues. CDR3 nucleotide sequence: TGTGCCAGCAGCTTCCTAGGTGAGCAGTTCTTC. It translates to CASSFLGEQFF.

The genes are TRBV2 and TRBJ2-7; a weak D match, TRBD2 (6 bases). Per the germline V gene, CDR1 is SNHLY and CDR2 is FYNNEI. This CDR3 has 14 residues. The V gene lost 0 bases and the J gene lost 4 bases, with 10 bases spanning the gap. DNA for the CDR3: TGTGCCAGCAGTGAAGCGTGGCGGGAATACGAGCAGTACTTC. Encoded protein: CASSEAWREYEQYF. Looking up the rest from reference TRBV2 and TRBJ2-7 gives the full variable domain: EPEVTQTPSHQVTQMGQEVILRCVPISNHLYFYWYRQILGQKVEFLVSFYNNEISEKSEIFDDQFSVERPDGSNFTLKIRSTKLEDSAMYFCASSEAWREYEQYFGPGTRLTVT.

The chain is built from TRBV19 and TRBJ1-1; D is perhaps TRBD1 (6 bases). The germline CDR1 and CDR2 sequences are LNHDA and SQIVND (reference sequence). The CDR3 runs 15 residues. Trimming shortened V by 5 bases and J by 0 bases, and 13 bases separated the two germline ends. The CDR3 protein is CASSEPGVMNTEAFF. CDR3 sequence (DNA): TGTGCCAGTAGTGAACCAGGGGTCATGAACACTGAAGCTTTCTTT.

In DNA, the CDR3 is TGCGCCAGCAGCGACCCCACAGGGTACCCTGAAGCTTTCTTT. Encoded protein: CASSDPTGYPEAFF. The genes are TRBV5-1 and TRBJ1-1; D perhaps matches TRBD1 (6 bases). V was pared by 4 bases and J by 6 bases, with 16 bases between. The V gene's germline CDR1 is SGHRS and CDR2 YFSETQ. The CDR3 length is 14 residues.